This T cell receptor beta chain was captured by sequencing in a study of blood T cells in healthy people across ages. Then a second PCR, running roughly 6 to 11 cycles, was carried out with a sample-barcoded 5' primer and a J-beta primer mix. In TCRdb, the 5' RACE reads were re-called with MiXCR into one record per CDR3 protein. The sample includes some 920,000 distinct CDR3 sequences, roughly half of them seen just once. Notes on the study in general: More naive CD4+ cells and higher diversity were found in long-lived than in aged donors.

A word on this clonotype: Its antigen remains unknown.

This CDR3 has 17 amino acids. CDR1 is SGHTA, CDR2 FQGNSA, per germline. Trimming stripped 5 bases from V and 3 bases from J, with 20 bases between. This receptor was identified in a woman aged 60-75 years in good health. The J gene is TRBJ2-4, the V gene TRBV7-2; D is tentatively TRBD1 or TRBD2 (7 bases each). The specimen sequenced was blood. CDR3 residues: CASSPGGARGGKNIQYF. CDR3 DNA: TGTGCCAGCAGCCCAGGGGGGGCGCGGGGTGGCAAAAACATTCAGTACTTC.